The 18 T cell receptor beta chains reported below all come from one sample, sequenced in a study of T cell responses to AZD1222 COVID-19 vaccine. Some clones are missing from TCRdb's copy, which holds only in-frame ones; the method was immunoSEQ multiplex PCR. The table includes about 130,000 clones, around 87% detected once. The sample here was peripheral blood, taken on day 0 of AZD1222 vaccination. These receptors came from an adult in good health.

The CDR3 DNA sequence: TGTGCCAGCAGCTTAGACGATGCTGTGATGGATGAGCAGTTCTTC. Translating gives CASSLDDAVMDEQFF. This chain connects TRBV7-9 to TRBJ2-1; D is ambiguous. The CDR3 is made up of 15 amino acids. Germline CDR1 reads SEHNR; CDR2 reads FQNEAQ (reference sequence). The V gene lost 1 base and the J gene lost 8 bases, with 15 bases spanning the gap.

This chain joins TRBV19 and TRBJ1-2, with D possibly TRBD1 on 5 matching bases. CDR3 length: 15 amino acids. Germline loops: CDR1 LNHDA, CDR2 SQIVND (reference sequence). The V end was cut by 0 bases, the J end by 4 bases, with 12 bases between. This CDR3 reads CASSIDPGRGYGYTF. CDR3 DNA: TGTGCCAGTAGTATAGATCCGGGGCGCGGCTATGGCTACACCTTC.

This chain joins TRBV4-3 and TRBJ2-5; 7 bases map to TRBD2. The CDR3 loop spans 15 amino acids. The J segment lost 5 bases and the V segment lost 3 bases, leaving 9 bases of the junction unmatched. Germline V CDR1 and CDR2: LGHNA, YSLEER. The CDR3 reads CASSQGRGSGETQYF. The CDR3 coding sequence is TGCGCCAGCAGCCAGGGGAGGGGCTCGGGGGAGACCCAGTACTTC.

CDR3 nucleotide sequence: TGCGCTTATCACGGGACGCGGCAGGAGCAGCCCCAGCATTTT. It yields the protein CAYHGTRQEQPQHF. This chain joins TRBV5-1 and TRBJ1-5; D might be TRBD1 (5 bases). The germline CDR1 and CDR2 sequences are SGHRS and YFSETQ. The CDR3 runs to 14 residues.

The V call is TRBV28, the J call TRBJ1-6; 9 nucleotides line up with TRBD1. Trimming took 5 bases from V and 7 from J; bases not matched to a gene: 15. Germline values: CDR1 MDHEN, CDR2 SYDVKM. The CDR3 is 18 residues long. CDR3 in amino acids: CASSPPAGQGLGNSPLHF. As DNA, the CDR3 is TGTGCCAGCAGTCCCCCCGCAGGACAGGGGTTAGGGAATTCACCCCTCCACTTT.

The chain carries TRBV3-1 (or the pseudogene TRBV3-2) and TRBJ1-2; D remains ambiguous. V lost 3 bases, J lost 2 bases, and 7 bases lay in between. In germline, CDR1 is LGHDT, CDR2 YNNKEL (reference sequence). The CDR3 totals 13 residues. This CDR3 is CASSQARNYGYTF. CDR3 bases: TGTGCCAGCAGCCAGGCCCGAAACTATGGCTACACCTTC.

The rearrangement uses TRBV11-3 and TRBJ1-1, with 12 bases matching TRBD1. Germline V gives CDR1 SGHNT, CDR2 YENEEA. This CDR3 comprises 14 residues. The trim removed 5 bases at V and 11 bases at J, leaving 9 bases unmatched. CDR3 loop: CASSPGGQGANAFF. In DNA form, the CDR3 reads TGTGCCAGCAGCCCGGGGGGACAGGGGGCGAATGCTTTCTTT. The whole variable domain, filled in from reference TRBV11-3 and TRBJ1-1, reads EAGVVQSPRYKIIEKKQPVAFWCNPISGHNTLYWYLQNLGQGPELLIRYENEEAVDDSQLPKDRFSAERLKGVDSTLKIQPAELGDSAVYLCASSPGGQGANAFFGQGTRLTVV.

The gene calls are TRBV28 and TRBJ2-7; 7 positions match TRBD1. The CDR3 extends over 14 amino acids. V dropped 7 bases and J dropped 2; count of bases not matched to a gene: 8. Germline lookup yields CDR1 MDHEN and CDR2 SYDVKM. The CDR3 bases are TGTGCCAGCAACCAAGGACAGGCAACCTACGAGCAGTACTTC. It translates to CASNQGQATYEQYF.

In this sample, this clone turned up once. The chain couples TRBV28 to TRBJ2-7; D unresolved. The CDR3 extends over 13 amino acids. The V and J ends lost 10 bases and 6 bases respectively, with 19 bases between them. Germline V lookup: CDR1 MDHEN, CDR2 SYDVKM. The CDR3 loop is CATRVWGVGEQYF. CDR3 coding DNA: TGTGCCACCCGCGTATGGGGTGTCGGCGAGCAGTACTTC.

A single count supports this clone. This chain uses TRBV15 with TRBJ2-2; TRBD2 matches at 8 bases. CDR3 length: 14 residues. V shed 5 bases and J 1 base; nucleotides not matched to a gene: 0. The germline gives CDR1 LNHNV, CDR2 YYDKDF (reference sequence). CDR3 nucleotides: TGTGCCACCAGCCGGGGGGGGAACACCGGGGAGCTGTTTTTT. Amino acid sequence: CATSRGGNTGELFF.

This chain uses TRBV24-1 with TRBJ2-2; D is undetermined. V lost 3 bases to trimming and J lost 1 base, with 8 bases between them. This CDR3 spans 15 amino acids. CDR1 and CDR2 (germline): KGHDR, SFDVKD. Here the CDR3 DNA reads TGTGCCACCAGTGATGTACGGAGGAACACCGGGGAGCTGTTTTTT. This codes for CATSDVRRNTGELFF.

The chain's CDR3 is CASSFWDRVGYGYTF. The CDR3 bases are TGTGCCAGCAGTTTTTGGGACAGGGTTGGGTATGGCTACACCTTC. The chain is built from TRBV28 and TRBJ1-2; TRBD1 aligns across 9 bases. Trimming cost V 3 bases and J 5 bases; bases outside gene matches: 7. The length of the CDR3 is 15 residues. Germline loops: CDR1 MDHEN, CDR2 SYDVKM.

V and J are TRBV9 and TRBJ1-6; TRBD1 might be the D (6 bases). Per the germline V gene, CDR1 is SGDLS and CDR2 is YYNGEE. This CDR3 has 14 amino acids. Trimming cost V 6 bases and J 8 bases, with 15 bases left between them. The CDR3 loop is CASNPDRTDSPLHF. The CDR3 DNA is TGTGCCAGCAATCCAGACAGGACCGATTCACCCCTCCACTTT.

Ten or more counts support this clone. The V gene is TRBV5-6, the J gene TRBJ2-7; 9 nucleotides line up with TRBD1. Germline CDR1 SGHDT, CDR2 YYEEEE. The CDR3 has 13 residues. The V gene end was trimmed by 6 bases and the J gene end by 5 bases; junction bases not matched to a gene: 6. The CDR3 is CASNIQGANEQYF. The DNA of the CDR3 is TGTGCCAGCAACATACAGGGGGCTAACGAGCAGTACTTC. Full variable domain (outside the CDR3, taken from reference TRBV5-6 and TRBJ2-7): DAGVTQSPTHLIKTRGQQVTLRCSPKSGHDTVSWYQQALGQGPQFIFQYYEEEERQRGNFPDRFSGHQFPNYSSELNVNALLLGDSALYLCASNIQGANEQYFGPGTRLTVT.

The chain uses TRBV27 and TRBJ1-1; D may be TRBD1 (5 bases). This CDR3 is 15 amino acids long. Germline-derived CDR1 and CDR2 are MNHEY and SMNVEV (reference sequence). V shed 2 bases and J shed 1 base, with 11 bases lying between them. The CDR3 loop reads CASSLSSGGNTEAFF. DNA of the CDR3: TGTGCCAGCAGTTTAAGTTCGGGGGGGAACACTGAAGCTTTCTTT.

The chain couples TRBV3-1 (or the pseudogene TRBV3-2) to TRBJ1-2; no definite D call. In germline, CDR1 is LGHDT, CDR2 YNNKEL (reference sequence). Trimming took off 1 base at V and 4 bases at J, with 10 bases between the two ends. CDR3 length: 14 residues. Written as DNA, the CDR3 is TGTGCCAGCAGCCAAGGCGTGGTTTCCTATGGCTACACCTTC. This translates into CASSQGVVSYGYTF.

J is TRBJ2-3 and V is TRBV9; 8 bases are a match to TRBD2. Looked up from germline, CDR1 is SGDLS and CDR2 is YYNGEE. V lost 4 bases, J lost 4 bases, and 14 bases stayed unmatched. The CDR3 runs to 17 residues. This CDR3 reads CASSSPRTSQDPDTQYF. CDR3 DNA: TGTGCCAGCAGCTCCCCGCGGACTAGCCAGGATCCAGATACGCAGTATTTT.

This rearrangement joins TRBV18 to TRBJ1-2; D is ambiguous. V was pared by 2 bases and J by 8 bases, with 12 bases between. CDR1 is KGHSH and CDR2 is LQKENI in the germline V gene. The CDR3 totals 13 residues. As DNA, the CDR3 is TGTGCCAGCTCACCAAACCTACCCTGGGGCTACACCTTC. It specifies CASSPNLPWGYTF.